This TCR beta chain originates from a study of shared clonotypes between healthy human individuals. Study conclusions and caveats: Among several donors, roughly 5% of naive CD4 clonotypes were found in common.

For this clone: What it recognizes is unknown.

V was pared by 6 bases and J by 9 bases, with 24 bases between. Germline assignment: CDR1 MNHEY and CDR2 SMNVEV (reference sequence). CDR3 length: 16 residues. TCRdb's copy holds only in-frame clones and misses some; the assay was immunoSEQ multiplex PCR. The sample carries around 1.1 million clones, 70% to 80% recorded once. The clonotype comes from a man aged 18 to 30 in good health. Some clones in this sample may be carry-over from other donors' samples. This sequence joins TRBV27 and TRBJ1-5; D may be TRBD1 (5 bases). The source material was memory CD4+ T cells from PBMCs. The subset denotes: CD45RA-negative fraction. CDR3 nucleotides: TGTGCCAGCAGACAATTAGCCTCCCCGGGGGGTGGGCCCCAGCATTTT. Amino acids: CASRQLASPGGGPQHF.